The 6 T cell receptor beta chains below were found in one sample sequenced in a study of human T cells and chemical hapten exposure. Time point: pre-sensitization, week 0. Treatment described: therapeutic diphenylcyclopropenone sensitization with weekly scalp DPC. TCRdb ran MiXCR on the RACE reads and lists one entry per CDR3 protein. The table records about 68,000 distinct CDR3 sequences, around 9.9% of them present only once. Specimen: whole blood, collected in connection with sensitization to the hapten diphenylcyclopropenone (DPC). Every receptor here comes from a woman between 50 and 59 years old with alopecia areata. Some clones in this sample may be carry-over from other donors' samples.

The V and J genes are TRBV6-2 or TRBV6-3 and TRBJ1-5; D remains unclear. The CDR3 runs to 14 residues. Per the germline V gene, CDR1 is MNHEY and CDR2 is SVGEGT. Trimming left V 2 bases short and J 5 bases short, with 10 bases between. The CDR3 region is CASSYIFEDQPQHF. DNA for the CDR3: TGTGCCAGCAGTTACATCTTTGAGGATCAGCCCCAGCATTTT.

There are a few counts of this clonotype. The chain is built from TRBV6-1 and TRBJ2-5; D might be TRBD1 (6 bases). V lost 6 bases and J lost 2, with 13 bases in between. The CDR3 covers 14 residues. Per germline, CDR1 MNHNS and CDR2 SASEGT. The CDR3 loop is CASRRQETQETQYF. As DNA, the CDR3 is TGTGCCAGCAGACGACAGGAGACTCAAGAGACCCAGTACTTC.

The V and J genes are TRBV18 and TRBJ1-6; TRBD1 is a possible D gene (6 bases). The germline gives CDR1 KGHSH, CDR2 LQKENI. The germline V and J ends were trimmed by 0 bases and 7 bases, with 10 bases remaining between them. This CDR3 has 15 residues. CDR3 in amino acids: CASSPPGGENSPLHF. Here the CDR3 DNA reads TGTGCCAGCTCACCACCCGGGGGCGAGAATTCACCCCTCCACTTT.

This clonotype has a handful of counts. V and J are TRBV9 and TRBJ1-6; a weak D match, TRBD1 (5 bases). Germline V gene data show CDR1 as SGDLS and CDR2 as YYNGEE. V was pared by 5 bases and J by 4 bases, with 10 bases between. The CDR3 runs 14 residues. CDR3 in DNA: TGTGCCAGCAGTCCGGGACCTTATAATTCACCCCTCCACTTT. Translation: CASSPGPYNSPLHF.

The J gene is TRBJ1-2, the V gene TRBV20-1; D ambiguous. The length of the CDR3 is 12 residues. The germline gives CDR1 DFQATT, CDR2 SNEGSKA (reference sequence). The V end was cut by 6 bases, the J end by 3 bases, with 11 bases between. DNA for the CDR3: TGCAGTGCAAACCGGGAAGACTATGGCTACACCTTC. It yields the protein CSANREDYGYTF.

This clonotype was counted only a few times. This CDR3 is CASSIRQGGTEAFF. Written as DNA, the CDR3 is TGCGCCAGCAGCATTCGACAGGGAGGCACTGAAGCTTTCTTT. The chain couples TRBV5-1 to TRBJ1-1; 7 bases are shared with TRBD1. V shed 4 bases and J 4 bases; nucleotides not matched to a gene: 7. This CDR3 has 14 residues. The germline V gene has CDR1 SGHRS and CDR2 YFSETQ.